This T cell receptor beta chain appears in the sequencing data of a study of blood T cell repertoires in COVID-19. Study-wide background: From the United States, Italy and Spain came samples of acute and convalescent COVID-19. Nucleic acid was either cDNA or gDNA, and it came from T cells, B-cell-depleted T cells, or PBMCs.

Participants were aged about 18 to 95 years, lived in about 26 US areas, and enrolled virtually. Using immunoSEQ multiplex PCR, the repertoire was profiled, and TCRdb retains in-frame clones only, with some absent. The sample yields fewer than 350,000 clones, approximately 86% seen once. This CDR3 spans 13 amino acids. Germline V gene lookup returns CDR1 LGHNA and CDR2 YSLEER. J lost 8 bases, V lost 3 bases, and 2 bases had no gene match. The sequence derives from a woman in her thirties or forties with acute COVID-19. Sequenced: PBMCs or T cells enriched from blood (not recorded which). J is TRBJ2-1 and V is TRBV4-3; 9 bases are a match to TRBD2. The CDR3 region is CASSQRGGHEQFF. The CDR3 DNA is TGCGCCAGCAGCCAGCGGGGGGGCCATGAGCAGTTCTTC.